Presented here are 21 T cell receptor beta chains from one specimen sequenced in a study of shared clonotypes between healthy human individuals. Sequencing used immunoSEQ multiplex PCR; TCRdb keeps in-frame clones, though not all of them. This repertoire shows about 560,000 clones, about 80% found once; its top ten account for 9.5% to 15%. The sample was PBMCs. The receptors were gathered from a middle-aged woman in good health. Some clones in this sample may be carry-over from other donors' samples.

The chain combines TRBV6-1 with TRBJ1-5; 7 bases map to TRBD1. This CDR3 comprises 18 residues. Germline values: CDR1 MNHNS, CDR2 SASEGT. The junction had 16 bases not matched to a gene; V was cut back by 2 bases and J by 6 bases. In DNA, the CDR3 is TGTGCCAGCAGTGAACCACCCACCAGTGACAGGGCCGTTCAGCCCCAGCATTTT. It specifies CASSEPPTSDRAVQPQHF.

The V call is TRBV6-1, the J call TRBJ2-2; 10 bases align to TRBD2. Germline trimming cut 2 bases from V and 6 bases from J; bases unmatched to any gene: 6. CDR1 is MNHNS, CDR2 SASEGT, per germline. The CDR3 is 16 residues long. CDR3 in amino acids: CASSELGLAAPGELFF. CDR3 DNA sequence: TGTGCCAGCAGTGAACTCGGACTAGCGGCTCCCGGGGAGCTGTTTTTT.

This chain links TRBV28 with TRBJ1-5, with 8 nucleotides matching TRBD1. J gave up 6 bases and V 5 bases, and 9 bases lay outside the gene matches. This CDR3 is built from 15 residues. Germline-derived CDR1 and CDR2 are MDHEN and SYDVKM. CDR3 amino acids: CASSMNRGGIQPQHF. In DNA, the CDR3 is TGTGCCAGCAGTATGAACAGGGGGGGCATTCAGCCCCAGCATTTT.

The V gene is TRBV4-3, the J gene TRBJ2-3; D may be TRBD2 (6 bases). V dropped 0 bases and J dropped 4 bases, with 8 bases sitting between them. The V gene's germline CDR1 is LGHNA and CDR2 YSLEER. The CDR3 spans 14 residues. The CDR3 is CASSQDGGSDTQYF. In DNA form, the CDR3 reads TGCGCCAGCAGCCAAGATGGAGGGTCAGATACGCAGTATTTT.

This clone was counted a few times. Other DNA variants within this sample encode the same CDR3. This chain links TRBV5-1 with TRBJ1-2, with 7 bases that match TRBD1. With V trimmed by 0 bases and J by 6 bases, 2 bases remained unmatched. The CDR3 has 13 residues. Germline CDR1 is SGHRS and CDR2 is YFSETQ. The CDR3 DNA sequence: TGCGCCAGCAGCTTGGCAACAGGGGATGGCTACACCTTC. Translating it yields CASSLATGDGYTF.

This clone was counted only a few times. A far larger clone is just one base off, so this is likely a read error. This chain connects TRBV25-1 to TRBJ2-2, with 7 bases fitting TRBD1. The germline gives CDR1 MGHDK, CDR2 SYGVNS. Unmatched junction bases numbered 4, after V lost 0 bases and J lost 9 bases. The CDR3 runs to 14 residues. The CDR3 DNA sequence: TGTGCCAGCAGTGAATATGAGGGGGCCTGGGAGCTGTTTTTT. It specifies CASSEYEGAWELFF.

V is TRBV9 and J is TRBJ2-7; unclear D gene. The CDR3 consists of 13 residues. The V end was cut by 1 base, the J end by 7 bases, with 12 bases between. Germline V lookup: CDR1 SGDLS, CDR2 YYNGEE. The CDR3 sequence is CASSVSDLGEQYF. The CDR3 nucleotides read TGTGCCAGCAGCGTATCCGATCTGGGAGAGCAGTACTTC.

The chain recombines TRBV9 with TRBJ1-4, with a possible D match to TRBD1 (5 bases). Trimming shortened V by 0 bases and J by 8 bases, and 14 bases separated the two germline ends. The germline gives CDR1 SGDLS, CDR2 YYNGEE. This CDR3 comprises 15 residues. The CDR3 protein is CASSVDDRQIEKLFF. CDR3 nucleotide sequence: TGTGCCAGCAGCGTAGACGACAGACAAATAGAAAAACTGTTTTTT. Full variable domain (rest looked up from reference TRBV9 and TRBJ1-4): DSGVTQTPKHLITATGQRVTLRCSPRSGDLSVYWYQQSLDQGLQFLIQYYNGEERAKGNILERFSAQQFPDLHSELNLSSLELGDSALYFCASSVDDRQIEKLFFGSGTQLSVL.

V and J are TRBV9 and TRBJ2-1; possible D gene TRBD1, 7 bases. CDR3 length equals 14 residues. Germline values: CDR1 SGDLS, CDR2 YYNGEE. Trimming removed 7 bases at V and 3 bases at J, with 14 bases between. The CDR3 here is CASGPGGHYNEQFF. The CDR3 DNA is TGTGCCAGCGGTCCAGGGGGGCACTACAATGAGCAGTTCTTC.

The rearrangement links TRBV10-1 to TRBJ2-5, with 10 bases aligning to TRBD2. V lost 7 bases and J lost 5; bases outside the gene matches: 19. The germline V gene has CDR1 WNHNN and CDR2 SYGVQD (reference sequence). The CDR3 is 18 residues long. The CDR3 reads CASTPIPGLALNKETQYF. The CDR3 DNA sequence: TGCGCCAGCACTCCCATTCCGGGACTAGCGTTGAACAAGGAGACCCAGTACTTC.

A single count supports this clone. This chain links TRBV9 with TRBJ2-1, with D possibly matching TRBD1 (5 bases). The CDR3 is 15 residues long. Deletions cut 0 bases from V and 4 bases from J, with 11 bases between. Germline V gives CDR1 SGDLS, CDR2 YYNGEE. The CDR3 reads CASSVGQGMYNEQFF. DNA for the CDR3: TGTGCCAGCAGCGTAGGCCAGGGTATGTACAATGAGCAGTTCTTC.

A word on this clone: The sample contains more than one DNA sequence encoding this CDR3. The chain is built from TRBV30 and TRBJ1-3, with D unresolved. This CDR3 has 14 amino acids. V was pared by 0 bases and J by 0 bases, with 6 bases between. Germline V lookup: CDR1 GTSNPN, CDR2 SVGIG (reference sequence). The CDR3 nucleotides read TGTGCCTGGAGTGTAGGGTCCTCTGGAAACACCATATATTTT. Encoded protein: CAWSVGSSGNTIYF. Full variable domain (remainder filled in from reference TRBV30 and TRBJ1-3): SQTIHQWPATLVQPVGSPLSLECTVEGTSNPNLYWYRQAAGRGLQLLFYSVGIGQISSEVPQNLSASRPQDRQFILSSKKLLLSDSGFYLCAWSVGSSGNTIYFGEGSWLTVV.

This clone came up a few times. V usage is TRBV21-1 and J usage is TRBJ2-2. TRBV21-1 is a listed pseudogene. The CDR3 totals 11 residues. The CDR3 reads CARQRPFKLFF. The CDR3 nucleotides are TGTGCCAGGCAAAGACCGTTCAAGCTGTTTTTT.

The chain couples TRBV2 to TRBJ2-1; 8 bases fit TRBD2. V shed 4 bases and J 3 bases; nucleotides not matched to a gene: 5. Looked up from germline, CDR1 is SNHLY and CDR2 is FYNNEI. CDR3 length equals 15 residues. As DNA, the CDR3 is TGTGCCAGCAGTGTAGTAGCGGGAAGCTACAATGAGCAGTTCTTC. This sequence encodes CASSVVAGSYNEQFF.

The V and J genes are TRBV6-5 and TRBJ2-1; D is uncertain. The CDR3 runs to 14 residues. Germline loops: CDR1 MNHEY, CDR2 SVGAGI. Trimming took off 6 bases at V and 6 bases at J, with 15 bases between the two ends. The CDR3 DNA follows: TGTGCCAGCAGCGCGCTAGAGTACGGCAATGAGCAGTTCTTC. Translating gives CASSALEYGNEQFF.

CDR3 in DNA: TGTGCCAGCAGTGAAGTTCCCTATTCCTACGAGCAGTACTTC. Its protein is CASSEVPYSYEQYF. The chain joins TRBV6-1 to TRBJ2-7; no reliable D call. Between the trimmed V and J ends, which lost 1 base and 1 base, there was a span of 8 bases. Germline V gene sequence: CDR1 MNHNS, CDR2 SASEGT. The CDR3 contains 14 residues.

The J gene is TRBJ2-3, the V gene TRBV5-1; 7 bases match TRBD1. Germline CDR1 is SGHRS and CDR2 is YFSETQ. The CDR3 length is 17 residues. After removal of 3 bases from V and 4 bases from J, the junction contained 14 bases not matched to a gene. As DNA, the CDR3 is TGCGCCAGCAGCTCGACTGCGCGAGGGGGCTCCCCAGATACGCAGTATTTT. The encoded protein is CASSSTARGGSPDTQYF.

This clone was counted between two and nine times. This chain links TRBV10-3 with TRBJ1-5; TRBD1 might be the D (6 bases). The CDR3 extends over 14 amino acids. Germline values: CDR1 ENHRY, CDR2 SYGVKD. V gave up 9 bases and J gave up 0 bases, with 12 bases separating them. CDR3 amino acids: CAIKDSYSNQPQHF. The CDR3 coding sequence is TGTGCCATTAAGGACAGCTATAGCAATCAGCCCCAGCATTTT.

The chain's CDR3 is CASTRTGVYEQYF. CDR3 DNA sequence: TGTGCCAGCACCCGGACAGGAGTCTACGAGCAGTACTTC. The genes are TRBV28 and TRBJ2-7; 7 nucleotides align to TRBD1. The CDR3 is 13 residues long. Germline loops: CDR1 MDHEN, CDR2 SYDVKM. J lost 3 bases, V lost 7 bases, and 6 bases had no gene match. Complete variable domain (other parts from reference TRBV28 and TRBJ2-7): DVKVTQSSRYLVKRTGEKVFLECVQDMDHENMFWYRQDPGLGLRLIYFSYDVKMKEKGDIPEGYSVSREKKERFSLILESASTNQTSMYLCASTRTGVYEQYFGPGTRLTVT.

With regard to this clone: A single base is all that separates this from a far larger clone, so a read error is likely. This chain connects TRBV29-1 to TRBJ2-3; possible D gene TRBD2, 5 bases. This CDR3 spans 11 amino acids. The germline gives CDR1 SQVTM, CDR2 ANQGSEA. Trimming removed 4 bases from V and 7 bases from J, with 9 bases in between. The CDR3 spells CSVGTGNTQYF. DNA of the CDR3: TGCAGCGTTGGGACGGGAAATACGCAGTATTTT.

This sequence joins TRBV18 and TRBJ2-1, with D perhaps being TRBD1 or TRBD2 (5 bases each). With 6 bases removed from V and 4 bases from J, the gap between germline ends came to 19 bases. The CDR3 has 16 residues. Germline CDR1 reads KGHSH; CDR2 reads LQKENI. The CDR3 region has the DNA TGTGCCAGCTCGGCGAGCAGGGAGACCCTATACAATGAGCAGTTCTTC. Encoded protein: CASSASRETLYNEQFF.